These 10 T cell receptor beta chains were sequenced from one sample in a study of blood T cell repertoires in COVID-19. Clones were sequenced by immunoSEQ multiplex PCR, and TCRdb holds only the in-frame ones, with some missing. The sample has more than 150,000 clones, more than 85% seen once. The sequenced material came from peripheral blood. These receptors all stem from a man aged 55 to 70 with COVID-19, enrolled during active disease.

The J gene is TRBJ1-2, the V gene TRBV7-2, with a weak D call TRBD1 (6 bases). This CDR3 is built from 14 residues. V lost 4 bases and J lost 6, with 15 bases in between. Germline V gene data show CDR1 as SGHTA and CDR2 as FQGNSA. The CDR3 DNA reads as TGTGCCAGCAGCTCGTTCGGACAGAAGAATGGCTACACCTTC. Its translation: CASSSFGQKNGYTF.

The chain couples TRBV12-3 or TRBV12-4 to TRBJ2-5; the D is unclear. V dropped 6 bases and J dropped 5 bases, with 10 bases sitting between them. CDR3 length: 12 amino acids. This chain's CDR3 is CASSYRTETQYF. CDR3 DNA: TGTGCCAGCAGCTACCGCACCGAGACCCAGTACTTC.

V is TRBV7-2 and J is TRBJ2-7; TRBD1 might be the D (6 bases). V lost 2 bases and J 6 bases, leaving 14 bases between the germline ends. Germline V gene lookup returns CDR1 SGHTA and CDR2 FQGNSA. CDR3 size: 14 residues. The CDR3: CASSLSQGSGEQYF. For the CDR3, the DNA is TGTGCCAGCAGCTTAAGTCAGGGGAGTGGCGAGCAGTACTTC.

This clone appeared once. V usage is TRBV2 and J usage is TRBJ2-5, with a possible D match to TRBD2 (6 bases). CDR1 SNHLY and CDR2 FYNNEI come from the germline V gene. V was clipped by 2 bases and J by 5 bases, with 15 bases between them. The CDR3 length is 15 residues. The CDR3 nucleotides read TGTGCCAGCAGTGAAAACAACGCGGGGAGGGAGACCCAGTACTTC. Translation: CASSENNAGRETQYF.

The chain links TRBV7-2 to TRBJ1-2; D is unclear. The germline V gene encodes CDR1 SGHTA and CDR2 FQGNSA. The CDR3 is 15 residues long. Deletions cut 2 bases from V and 4 bases from J, with 14 bases between. The DNA of the CDR3 is TGTGCCAGCAGCTTAAGTACGGGTGGGAGCTATGGCTACACCTTC. This sequence encodes CASSLSTGGSYGYTF.

The chain links TRBV18 to TRBJ2-1; 9 nucleotides match TRBD1. CDR1 KGHSH and CDR2 LQKENI come from the germline V gene. V shed 4 bases and J 3 bases; nucleotides not matched to a gene: 1. The CDR3 totals 14 residues. The CDR3 sequence: CASSRQGGYNEQFF. CDR3 nucleotides: TGTGCCAGCTCACGACAGGGGGGCTACAATGAGCAGTTCTTC.

V gene TRBV7-9 combines with J gene TRBJ2-2, with 7 bases fitting TRBD1. The CDR3 runs 17 residues. Germline CDR1 and CDR2: SEHNR and FQNEAQ (reference sequence). J gave up 5 bases and V 4 bases, and 13 bases lay outside the gene matches. The CDR3 region has the DNA TGTGCCAGCAGCTCGGATCCCGGGACAGATTCAACCGGGGAGCTGTTTTTT. This encodes CASSSDPGTDSTGELFF.

This clone was seen once. V and J are TRBV14 and TRBJ1-3; D is ambiguous. This CDR3 region has 16 residues. CDR1 is SGHDN and CDR2 is FVKESK in the germline V gene. V was cut by 4 bases and J by 0 bases, with 13 bases left in between. DNA for the CDR3: TGTGCCAGCAGCCCCGGACTCCGCAACTCTGGAAACACCATATATTTT. This translates into CASSPGLRNSGNTIYF.

This clone was recorded a few times. V usage is TRBV5-1 and J usage is TRBJ1-6, with 8 positions matching TRBD1. Trimming cost V 0 bases and J 10 bases; bases outside gene matches: 12. There are 17 residues in the CDR3. CDR1 and CDR2 from the germline V gene are SGHRS and YFSETQ. The CDR3 region is CASSLDSTGAGGSPLHF. The CDR3 DNA reads TGCGCCAGCAGCTTGGATTCGACAGGGGCAGGAGGGTCACCCCTCCACTTT.

The chain links TRBV18 to TRBJ2-3; 9 nucleotides line up with TRBD2. This CDR3 contains 18 residues. Germline loops: CDR1 KGHSH, CDR2 LQKENI. V lost 2 bases, J lost 2 bases, and 11 bases stayed unmatched. CDR3 nucleotides: TGTGCCAGCTCACCATTCGGGGTAGCGGGGGCGTCCACAGATACGCAGTATTTT. Encoded protein: CASSPFGVAGASTDTQYF.